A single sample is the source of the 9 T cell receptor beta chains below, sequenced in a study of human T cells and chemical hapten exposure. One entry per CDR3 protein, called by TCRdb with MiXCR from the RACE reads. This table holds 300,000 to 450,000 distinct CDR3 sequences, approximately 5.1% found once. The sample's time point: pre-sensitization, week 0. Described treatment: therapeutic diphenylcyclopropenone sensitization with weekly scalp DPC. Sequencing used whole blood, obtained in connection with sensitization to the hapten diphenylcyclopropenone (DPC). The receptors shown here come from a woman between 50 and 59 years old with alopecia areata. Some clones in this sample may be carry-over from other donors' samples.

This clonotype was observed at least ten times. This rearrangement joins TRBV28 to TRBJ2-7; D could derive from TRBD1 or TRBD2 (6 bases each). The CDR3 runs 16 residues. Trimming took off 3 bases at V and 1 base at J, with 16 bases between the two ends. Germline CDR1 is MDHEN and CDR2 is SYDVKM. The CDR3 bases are TGTGCCAGCAGTTTTGGAGGGGGACCTATGTCCTACGAGCAGTACTTC. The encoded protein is CASSFGGGPMSYEQYF.

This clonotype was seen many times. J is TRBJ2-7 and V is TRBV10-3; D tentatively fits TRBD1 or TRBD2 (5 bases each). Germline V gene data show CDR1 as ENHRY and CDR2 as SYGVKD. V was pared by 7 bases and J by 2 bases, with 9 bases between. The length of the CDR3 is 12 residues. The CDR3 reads CAIKGTAYEQYF. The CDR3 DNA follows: TGTGCCATCAAAGGGACGGCCTACGAGCAGTACTTC.

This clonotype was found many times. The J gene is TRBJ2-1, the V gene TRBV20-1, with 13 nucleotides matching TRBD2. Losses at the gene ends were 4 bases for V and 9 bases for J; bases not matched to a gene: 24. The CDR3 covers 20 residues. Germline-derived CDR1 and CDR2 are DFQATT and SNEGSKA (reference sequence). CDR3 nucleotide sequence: TGCAGTGCTAAACCCGACAGGACTAGCGGGAGAGCGTTTCATTATAGTGAGCAGTTCTTC. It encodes CSAKPDRTSGRAFHYSEQFF.

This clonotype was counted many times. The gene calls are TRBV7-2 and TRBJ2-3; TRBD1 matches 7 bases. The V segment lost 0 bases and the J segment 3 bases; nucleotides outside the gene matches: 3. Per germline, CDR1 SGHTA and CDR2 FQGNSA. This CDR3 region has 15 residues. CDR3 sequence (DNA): TGTGCCAGCAGCTTAGCGAGACAGGGAACAGATACGCAGTATTTT. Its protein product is CASSLARQGTDTQYF.

The CDR3 is CASSVETGQSSGANVLTF. CDR3 coding DNA: TGTGCCAGCAGCGTAGAAACAGGCCAGAGCTCTGGGGCCAACGTCCTGACTTTC. V gene TRBV9 combines with J gene TRBJ2-6; TRBD1 is a possible D gene (5 bases). Trimming left V 0 bases short and J 0 bases short, with 13 bases between. This CDR3 region has 18 residues. CDR1 is SGDLS and CDR2 is YYNGEE in the germline V gene.

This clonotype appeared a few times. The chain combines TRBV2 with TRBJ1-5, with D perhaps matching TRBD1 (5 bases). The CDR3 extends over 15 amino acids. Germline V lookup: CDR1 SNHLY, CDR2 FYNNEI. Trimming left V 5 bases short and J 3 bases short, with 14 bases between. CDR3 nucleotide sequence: TGTGCCAGCAGTTCGTCACCGGGGCTCAATCAGCCCCAGCATTTT. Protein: CASSSSPGLNQPQHF.

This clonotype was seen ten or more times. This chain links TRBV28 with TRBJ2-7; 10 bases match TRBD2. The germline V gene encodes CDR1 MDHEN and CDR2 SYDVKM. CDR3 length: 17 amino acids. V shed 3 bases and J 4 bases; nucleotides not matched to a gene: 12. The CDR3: CASSFPAVAGGEYEQYF. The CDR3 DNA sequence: TGTGCCAGCAGTTTCCCGGCGGTAGCGGGAGGCGAATACGAGCAGTACTTC.

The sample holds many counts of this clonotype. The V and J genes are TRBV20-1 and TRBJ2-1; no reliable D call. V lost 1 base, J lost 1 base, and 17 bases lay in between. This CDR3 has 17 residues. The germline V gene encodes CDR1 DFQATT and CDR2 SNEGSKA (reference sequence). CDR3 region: CSARAPLGTPSYNEQFF. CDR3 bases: TGCAGTGCTAGAGCCCCCCTAGGCACTCCTTCCTACAATGAGCAGTTCTTC.

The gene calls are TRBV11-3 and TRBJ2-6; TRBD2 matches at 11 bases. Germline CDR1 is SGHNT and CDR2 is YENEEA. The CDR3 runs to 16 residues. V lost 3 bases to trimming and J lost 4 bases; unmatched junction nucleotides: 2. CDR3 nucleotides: TGTGCCAGCAGCTTTAGCGGGGGGGCCGGGGCCAACGTCCTGACTTTC. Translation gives CASSFSGGAGANVLTF.